Below, 15 T cell receptor beta chains from the same sample are listed, as sequenced in a study of CD8 T cells in ankylosing spondylitis. MiXCR, run by TCRdb on the 5' RACE reads, gives a single entry per CDR3 protein. The sample carries some 290,000 distinct CDR3 sequences, roughly 20% recorded once. The sample comprised blood, either unsorted or a sorted T cell fraction (not recorded which). These receptors originate from a male donor with ankylosing spondylitis or in good health (not recorded which).

V is TRBV18 and J is TRBJ2-3, with 10 bases lining up with TRBD2. The ends lost 0 bases at V and 2 bases at J; junction bases unmatched: 8. The CDR3 contains 18 residues. In germline, CDR1 is KGHSH, CDR2 LQKENI. CDR3 in DNA: TGTGCCAGCTCACCACCCGGGACTAGCGCCTTATCCACAGATACGCAGTATTTT. Amino acid sequence: CASSPPGTSALSTDTQYF.

The chain recombines TRBV29-1 with TRBJ2-3; TRBD1 matches at 8 bases. V lost 4 bases, J lost 3 bases, and 6 bases stayed unmatched. The CDR3 consists of 14 residues. Germline lookup yields CDR1 SQVTM and CDR2 ANQGSEA. This CDR3 is CSVVDRVFTDTQYF. CDR3 sequence (DNA): TGCAGCGTTGTGGACAGGGTTTTTACAGATACGCAGTATTTT.

V usage is TRBV7-6 and J usage is TRBJ2-2; TRBD1 matches at 9 bases. The CDR3 consists of 15 residues. V was clipped by 4 bases and J by 5 bases; unmatched bases: 5. Germline V CDR1 and CDR2: SGHVS, FNYEAQ. DNA for the CDR3: TGTGCCAGCAGCTCGGGACAGGGAAGTACCGGGGAGCTGTTTTTT. Translated, it gives CASSSGQGSTGELFF. The full variable domain, with the rest looked up from reference TRBV7-6 and TRBJ2-2, is GAGVSQSPRYKVTKRGQDVALRCDPISGHVSLYWYRQALGQGPEFLTYFNYEAQQDKSGLPNDRFSAERPEGSISTLTIQRTEQRDSAMYRCASSSGQGSTGELFFGEGSRLTVL.

The chain combines TRBV12-3 or TRBV12-4 with TRBJ1-5; possibly TRBD1 for D (5 bases). Trimming cost V 3 bases and J 4 bases, with 13 bases left between them. The length of the CDR3 is 15 residues. The CDR3 coding sequence is TGTGCCAGCAGTTTCTCCGGTGGGGCAAATCAGCCCCAGCATTTT. Amino acids: CASSFSGGANQPQHF.

Many counts were recorded for this clonotype. V usage is TRBV5-1 and J usage is TRBJ1-1; 7 positions agree with TRBD1. CDR3 length: 13 amino acids. Germline loops: CDR1 SGHRS, CDR2 YFSETQ. V dropped 4 bases and J dropped 6; count of bases not matched to a gene: 6. CDR3 protein: CASSETGSAEAFF. The CDR3 DNA reads TGCGCCAGCAGCGAGACAGGGAGCGCTGAAGCTTTCTTT.

The V and J genes are TRBV29-1 and TRBJ2-1; 9 bases agree with TRBD2. Losses at the gene ends were 4 bases for V and 6 bases for J; bases not matched to a gene: 13. The CDR3 has 16 amino acids. Per germline, CDR1 SQVTM and CDR2 ANQGSEA. CDR3 bases: TGCAGCGTTGTGGAAGGGGTGACTAGCGGCGGCAATGAGCAGTTCTTC. Its translation is CSVVEGVTSGGNEQFF.

As regards this clonotype: This may arise from a read error, as a much more abundant clone is one base away. This chain connects TRBV12-3 or TRBV12-4 to TRBJ2-1; D is unresolved. V was shortened by 6 bases and J by 2 bases, with 17 bases between the two germline ends. The CDR3 is 16 residues long. CDR3 DNA: TGTGCCAGCAGCACCAGACAATCGAGCCCCTACAATGAGCAGTTCTTC. Its translation: CASSTRQSSPYNEQFF.

V usage is TRBV7-2 and J usage is TRBJ2-7; no definite D call. This CDR3 has 15 residues. Germline loops: CDR1 SGHTA, CDR2 FQGNSA. Deletions cut 2 bases from V and 3 bases from J, with 14 bases between. CDR3 loop: CASSLLGRCYYEQYV. The CDR3 DNA reads TGTGCCAGCAGCTTATTGGGCAGATGCTACTACGAGCAGTACGTC.

This clonotype was counted only a few times. J is TRBJ2-7 and V is TRBV18; D ambiguous. This CDR3 is 11 amino acids long. Germline values: CDR1 KGHSH, CDR2 LQKENI. V was clipped by 3 bases and J by 4 bases, with 4 bases between them. The CDR3 DNA reads TGTGCCAGCTCACCTATTTACGAGCAGTACGTC. It encodes CASSPIYEQYV.

The genes are TRBV15 and TRBJ2-3, with unresolved D. The CDR3 runs to 15 residues. CDR1 is LNHNV, CDR2 YYDKDF, per germline (reference sequence). V lost 0 bases and J lost 0, with 7 bases in between. CDR3 loop: CATSRESVSTDTQYF. The CDR3 DNA sequence: TGTGCCACCAGCAGAGAGTCGGTCAGCACAGATACGCAGTATTTT.

This clonotype was found a few times. The chain is built from TRBV6-1 and TRBJ2-6; D is uncertain. V lost 4 bases and J 0 bases, leaving 4 bases between the germline ends. The germline V gene has CDR1 MNHNS and CDR2 SASEGT. The CDR3 is 14 amino acids. CDR3 in DNA: TGTGCCAGCAGTGCCCCCTCTGGGGCCAACGTCCTGACTTTC. Translating gives CASSAPSGANVLTF.

In its sample, this clonotype was seen a few times. V gene TRBV9 combines with J gene TRBJ2-3; 11 positions match TRBD2. Germline V CDR1 and CDR2: SGDLS, YYNGEE. The CDR3 length is 17 residues. J lost 5 bases, V lost 3 bases, and 11 bases had no gene match. The CDR3 spells CASSDPRSSGRRDTQYF. DNA for the CDR3: TGTGCCAGCAGCGACCCCCGGTCTAGCGGGAGGCGAGATACGCAGTATTTT.

This clonotype has only a few counts. The rearrangement joins TRBV9 to TRBJ2-1; 7 nucleotides agree with TRBD2. Germline-derived CDR1 and CDR2 are SGDLS and YYNGEE. The CDR3 length is 16 residues. The V segment lost 0 bases and the J segment 5 bases; nucleotides outside the gene matches: 8. CDR3 protein: CASSVVTGGDNNEQFF. CDR3 bases: TGTGCCAGCAGCGTAGTTACGGGAGGAGACAACAATGAGCAGTTCTTC.

In this sample, this clonotype turned up a few times. The chain is built from TRBV29-1 and TRBJ1-1, with 12 positions matching TRBD1. The CDR3 has 13 amino acids. Per germline, CDR1 SQVTM and CDR2 ANQGSEA. J was trimmed by 7 bases and V by 5 bases; bases with no gene match: 5. CDR3 sequence (DNA): TGCAGCGTTCTAGGGACAGGGGGCCGTGAAGCTTTCTTT. Protein sequence: CSVLGTGGREAFF.

For the CDR3, the DNA is TGTGCCAGCAGCTTGCGTGCTCAACCCGCCCGGAATGAGCAGTTCTTC. Amino acids: CASSLRAQPARNEQFF. J is TRBJ2-1 and V is TRBV5-4; D gene ambiguous. V was cut by 1 base and J by 7 bases, with 18 bases left in between. Germline V lookup: CDR1 SGHNT, CDR2 YYREEE (reference sequence). The CDR3 has 16 amino acids.